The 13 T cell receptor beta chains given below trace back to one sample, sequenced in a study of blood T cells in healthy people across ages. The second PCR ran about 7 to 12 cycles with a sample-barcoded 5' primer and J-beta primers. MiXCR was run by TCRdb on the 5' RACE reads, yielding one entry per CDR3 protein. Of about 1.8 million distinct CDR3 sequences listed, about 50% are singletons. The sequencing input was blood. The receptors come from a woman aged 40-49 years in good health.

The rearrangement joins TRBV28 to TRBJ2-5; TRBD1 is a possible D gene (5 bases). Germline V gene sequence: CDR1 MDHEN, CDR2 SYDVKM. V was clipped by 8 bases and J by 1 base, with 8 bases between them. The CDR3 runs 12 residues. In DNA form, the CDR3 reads TGTGCCAGCCAAGGGGTCCAAGAGACCCAGTACTTC. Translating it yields CASQGVQETQYF.

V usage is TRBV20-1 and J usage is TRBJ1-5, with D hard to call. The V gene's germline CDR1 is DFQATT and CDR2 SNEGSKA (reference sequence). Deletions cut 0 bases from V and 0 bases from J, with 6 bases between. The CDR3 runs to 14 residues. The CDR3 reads CSARESYSNQPQHF. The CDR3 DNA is TGCAGTGCTAGAGAATCTTATAGCAATCAGCCCCAGCATTTT.

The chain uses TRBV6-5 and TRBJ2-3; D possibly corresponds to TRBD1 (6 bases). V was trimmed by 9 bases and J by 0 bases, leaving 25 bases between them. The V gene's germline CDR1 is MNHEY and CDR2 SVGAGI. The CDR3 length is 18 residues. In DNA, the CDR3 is TGTGCCAGAGAGTTAGGACAGTTAATATTCGCTAGCACAGATACGCAGTATTTT. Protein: CARELGQLIFASTDTQYF.

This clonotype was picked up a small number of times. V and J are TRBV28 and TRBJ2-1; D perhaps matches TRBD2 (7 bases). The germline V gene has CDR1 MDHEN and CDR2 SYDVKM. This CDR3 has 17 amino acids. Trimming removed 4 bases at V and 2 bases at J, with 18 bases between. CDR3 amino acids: CASSSARGGGTYNEQFF. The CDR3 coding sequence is TGTGCCAGCAGTTCAGCCCGAGGGGGGGGCACCTACAATGAGCAGTTCTTC.

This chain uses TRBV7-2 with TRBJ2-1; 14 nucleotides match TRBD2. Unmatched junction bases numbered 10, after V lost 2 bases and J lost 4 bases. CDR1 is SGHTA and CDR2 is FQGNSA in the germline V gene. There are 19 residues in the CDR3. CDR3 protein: CASSLRPGLAGGEYNEQFF. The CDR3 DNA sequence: TGTGCCAGCAGCTTACGACCTGGACTAGCGGGGGGAGAGTACAATGAGCAGTTCTTC.

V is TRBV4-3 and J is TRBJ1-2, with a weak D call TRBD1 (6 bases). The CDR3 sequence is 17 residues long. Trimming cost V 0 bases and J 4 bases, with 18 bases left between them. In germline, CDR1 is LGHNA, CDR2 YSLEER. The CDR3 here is CASSQDRGSLSPYGYTF. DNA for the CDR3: TGCGCCAGCAGCCAAGACAGGGGCTCCCTTTCCCCCTATGGCTACACCTTC.

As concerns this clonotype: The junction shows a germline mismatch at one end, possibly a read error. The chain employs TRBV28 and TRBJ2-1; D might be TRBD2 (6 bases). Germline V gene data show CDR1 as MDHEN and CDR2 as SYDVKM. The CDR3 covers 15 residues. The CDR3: CASSFLGGAYNEQLF. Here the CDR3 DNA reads TGTGCCAGCAGTTTCCTAGGCGGGGCCTACAATGAGCAGTTATTC.

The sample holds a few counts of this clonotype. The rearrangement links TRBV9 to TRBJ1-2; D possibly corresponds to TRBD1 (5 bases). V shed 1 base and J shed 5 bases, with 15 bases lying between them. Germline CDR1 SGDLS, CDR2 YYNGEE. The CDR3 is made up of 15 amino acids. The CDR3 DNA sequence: TGTGCCAGCAGCGTATCGACAGCCGCGTCTTATGGCTACACCTTC. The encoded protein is CASSVSTAASYGYTF.

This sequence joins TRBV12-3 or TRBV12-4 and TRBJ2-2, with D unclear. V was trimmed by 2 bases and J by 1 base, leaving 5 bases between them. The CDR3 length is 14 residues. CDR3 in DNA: TGTGCCAGCAGTTTAAAGGGGAACACCGGGGAGCTGTTTTTT. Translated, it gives CASSLKGNTGELFF.

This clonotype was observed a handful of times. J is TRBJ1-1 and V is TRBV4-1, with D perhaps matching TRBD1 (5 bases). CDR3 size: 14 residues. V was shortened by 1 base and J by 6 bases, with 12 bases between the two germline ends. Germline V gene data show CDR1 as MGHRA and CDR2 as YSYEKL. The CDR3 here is CASSQGAGLPEAFF. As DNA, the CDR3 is TGCGCCAGCAGCCAAGGGGCAGGGCTCCCTGAAGCTTTCTTT.

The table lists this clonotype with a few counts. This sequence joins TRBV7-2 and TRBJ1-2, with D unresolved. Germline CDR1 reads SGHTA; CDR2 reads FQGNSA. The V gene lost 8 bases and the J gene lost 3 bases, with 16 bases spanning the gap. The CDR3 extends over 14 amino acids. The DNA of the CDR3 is TGTGCCAGCTCCTCGGGGAGGGCCGACTATGGCTACACCTTC. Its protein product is CASSSGRADYGYTF.

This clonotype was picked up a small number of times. Here the CDR3 DNA reads TGTGCCAGCAGTGTCGGGGAGCAAGAGACCCAGTACTTC. Amino acids: CASSVGEQETQYF. V is TRBV12-3 or TRBV12-4 and J is TRBJ2-5; D may be TRBD2 (5 bases). The ends were cut back, 5 bases at V and 2 bases at J, with 9 bases in the middle. There are 13 residues in the CDR3.

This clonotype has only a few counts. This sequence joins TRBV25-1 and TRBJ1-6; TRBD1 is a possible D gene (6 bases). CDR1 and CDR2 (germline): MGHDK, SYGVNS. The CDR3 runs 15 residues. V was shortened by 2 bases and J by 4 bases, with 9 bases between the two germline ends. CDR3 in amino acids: CASSETGLYNSPLHF. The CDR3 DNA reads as TGTGCCAGCAGTGAAACAGGGCTTTATAATTCACCCCTCCACTTT.